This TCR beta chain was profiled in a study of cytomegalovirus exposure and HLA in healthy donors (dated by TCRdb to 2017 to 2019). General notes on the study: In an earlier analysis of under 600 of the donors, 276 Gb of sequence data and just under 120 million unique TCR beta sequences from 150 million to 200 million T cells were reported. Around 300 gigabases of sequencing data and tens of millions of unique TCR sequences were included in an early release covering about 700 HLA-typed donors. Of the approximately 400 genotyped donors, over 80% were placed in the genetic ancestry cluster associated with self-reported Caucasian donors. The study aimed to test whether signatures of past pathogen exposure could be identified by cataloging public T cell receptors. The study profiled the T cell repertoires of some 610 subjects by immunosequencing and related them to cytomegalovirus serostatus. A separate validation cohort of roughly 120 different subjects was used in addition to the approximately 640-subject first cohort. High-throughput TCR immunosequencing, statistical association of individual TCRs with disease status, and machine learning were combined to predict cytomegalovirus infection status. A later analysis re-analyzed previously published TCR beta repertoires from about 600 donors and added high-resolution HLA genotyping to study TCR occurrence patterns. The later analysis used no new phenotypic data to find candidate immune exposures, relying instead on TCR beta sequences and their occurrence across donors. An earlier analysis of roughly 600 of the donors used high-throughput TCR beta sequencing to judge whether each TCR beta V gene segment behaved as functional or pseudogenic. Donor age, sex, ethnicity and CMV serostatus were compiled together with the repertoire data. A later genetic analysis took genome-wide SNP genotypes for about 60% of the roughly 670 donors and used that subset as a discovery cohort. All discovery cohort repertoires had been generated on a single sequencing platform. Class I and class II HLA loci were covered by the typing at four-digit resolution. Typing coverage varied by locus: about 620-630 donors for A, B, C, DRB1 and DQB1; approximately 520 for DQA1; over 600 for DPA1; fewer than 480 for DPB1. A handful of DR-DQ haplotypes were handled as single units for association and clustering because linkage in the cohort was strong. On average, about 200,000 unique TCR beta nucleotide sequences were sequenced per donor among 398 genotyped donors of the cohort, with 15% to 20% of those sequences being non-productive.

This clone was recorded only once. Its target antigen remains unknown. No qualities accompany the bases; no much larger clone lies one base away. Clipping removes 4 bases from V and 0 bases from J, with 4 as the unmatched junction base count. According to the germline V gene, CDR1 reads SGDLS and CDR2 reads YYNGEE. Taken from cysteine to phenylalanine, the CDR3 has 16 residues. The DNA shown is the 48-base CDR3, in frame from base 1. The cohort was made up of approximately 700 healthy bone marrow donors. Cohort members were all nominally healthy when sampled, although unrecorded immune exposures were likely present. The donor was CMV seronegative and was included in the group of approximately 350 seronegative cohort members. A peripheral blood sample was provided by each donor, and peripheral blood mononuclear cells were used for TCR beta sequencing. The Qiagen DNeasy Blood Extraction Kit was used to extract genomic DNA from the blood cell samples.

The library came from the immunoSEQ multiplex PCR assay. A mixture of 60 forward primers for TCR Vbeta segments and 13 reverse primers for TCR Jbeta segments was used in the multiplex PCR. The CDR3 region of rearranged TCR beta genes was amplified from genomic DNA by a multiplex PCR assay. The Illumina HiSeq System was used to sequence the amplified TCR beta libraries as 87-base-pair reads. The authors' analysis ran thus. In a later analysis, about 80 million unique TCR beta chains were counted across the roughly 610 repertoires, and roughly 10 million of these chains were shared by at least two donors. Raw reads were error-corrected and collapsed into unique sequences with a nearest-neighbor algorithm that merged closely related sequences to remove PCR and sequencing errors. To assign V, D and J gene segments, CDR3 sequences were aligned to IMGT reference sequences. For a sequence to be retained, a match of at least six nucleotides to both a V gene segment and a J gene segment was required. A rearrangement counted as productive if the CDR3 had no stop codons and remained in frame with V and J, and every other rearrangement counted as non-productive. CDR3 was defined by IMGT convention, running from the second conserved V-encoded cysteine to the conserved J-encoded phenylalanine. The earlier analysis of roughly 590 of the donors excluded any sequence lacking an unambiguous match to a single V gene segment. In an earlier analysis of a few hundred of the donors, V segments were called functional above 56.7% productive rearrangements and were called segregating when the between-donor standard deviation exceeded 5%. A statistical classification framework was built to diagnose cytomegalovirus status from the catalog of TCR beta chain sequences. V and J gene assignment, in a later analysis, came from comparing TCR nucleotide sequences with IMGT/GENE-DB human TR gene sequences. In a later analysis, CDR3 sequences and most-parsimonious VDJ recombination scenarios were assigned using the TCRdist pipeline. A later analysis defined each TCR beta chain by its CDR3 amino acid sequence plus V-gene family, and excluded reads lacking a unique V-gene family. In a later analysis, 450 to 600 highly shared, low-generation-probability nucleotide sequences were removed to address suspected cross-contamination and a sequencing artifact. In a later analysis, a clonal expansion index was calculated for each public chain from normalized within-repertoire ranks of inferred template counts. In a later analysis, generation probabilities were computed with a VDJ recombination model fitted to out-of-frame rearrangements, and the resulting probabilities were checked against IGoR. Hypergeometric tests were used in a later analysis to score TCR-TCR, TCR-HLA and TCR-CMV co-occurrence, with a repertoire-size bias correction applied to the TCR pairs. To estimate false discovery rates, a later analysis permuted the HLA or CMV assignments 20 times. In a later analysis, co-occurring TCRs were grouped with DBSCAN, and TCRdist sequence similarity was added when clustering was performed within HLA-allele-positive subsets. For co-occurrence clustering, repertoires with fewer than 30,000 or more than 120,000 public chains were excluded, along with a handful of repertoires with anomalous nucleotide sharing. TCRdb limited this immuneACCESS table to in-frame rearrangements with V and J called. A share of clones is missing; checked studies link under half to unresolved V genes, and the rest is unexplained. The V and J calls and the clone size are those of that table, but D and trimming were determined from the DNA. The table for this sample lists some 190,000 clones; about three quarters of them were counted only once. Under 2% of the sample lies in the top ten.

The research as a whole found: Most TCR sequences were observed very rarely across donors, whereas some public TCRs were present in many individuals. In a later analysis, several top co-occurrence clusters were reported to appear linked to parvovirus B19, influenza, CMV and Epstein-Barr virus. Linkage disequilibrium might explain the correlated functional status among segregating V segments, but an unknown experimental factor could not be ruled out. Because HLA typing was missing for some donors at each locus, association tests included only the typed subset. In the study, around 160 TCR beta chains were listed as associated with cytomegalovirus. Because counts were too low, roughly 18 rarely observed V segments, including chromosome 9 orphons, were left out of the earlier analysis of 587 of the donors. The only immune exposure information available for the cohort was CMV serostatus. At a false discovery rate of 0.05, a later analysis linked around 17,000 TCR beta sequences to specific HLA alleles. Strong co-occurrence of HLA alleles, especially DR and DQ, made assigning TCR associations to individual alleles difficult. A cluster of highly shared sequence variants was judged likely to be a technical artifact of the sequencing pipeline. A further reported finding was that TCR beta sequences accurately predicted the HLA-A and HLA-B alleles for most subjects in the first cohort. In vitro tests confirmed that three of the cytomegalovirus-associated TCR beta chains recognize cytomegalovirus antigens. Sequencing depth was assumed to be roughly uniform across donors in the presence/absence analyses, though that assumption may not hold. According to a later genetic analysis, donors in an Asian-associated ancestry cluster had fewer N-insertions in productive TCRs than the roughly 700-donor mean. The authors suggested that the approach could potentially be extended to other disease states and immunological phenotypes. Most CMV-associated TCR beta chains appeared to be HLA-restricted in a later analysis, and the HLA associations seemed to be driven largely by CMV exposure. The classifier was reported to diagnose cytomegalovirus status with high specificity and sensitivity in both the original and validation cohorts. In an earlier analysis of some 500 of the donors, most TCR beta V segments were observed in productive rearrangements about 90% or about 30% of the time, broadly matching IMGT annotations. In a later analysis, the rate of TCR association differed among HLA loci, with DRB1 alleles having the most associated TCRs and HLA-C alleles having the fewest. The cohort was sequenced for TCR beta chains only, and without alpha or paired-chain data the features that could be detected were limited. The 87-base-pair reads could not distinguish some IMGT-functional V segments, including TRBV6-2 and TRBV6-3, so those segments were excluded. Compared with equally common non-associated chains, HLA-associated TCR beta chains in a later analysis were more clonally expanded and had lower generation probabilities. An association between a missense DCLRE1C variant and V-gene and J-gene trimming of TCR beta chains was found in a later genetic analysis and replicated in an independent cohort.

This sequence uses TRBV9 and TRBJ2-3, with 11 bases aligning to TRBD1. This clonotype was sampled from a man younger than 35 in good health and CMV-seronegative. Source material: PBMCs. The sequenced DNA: TGTGCCAGCAGCCGGGACAGGGGGGGGAGCACAGATACGCAGTATTTT. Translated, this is CASSRDRGGSTDTQYF.